This is a list of T cell receptor beta chains from one sample in a study of molecular identifiers for immune sequencing clone quantification. From the PCR reads, TCRdb called clonotypes with MiXCR, one entry per CDR3 protein. The sample yields over 35,000 distinct CDR3 sequences, 18% seen once. Sequencing was performed on naive CD8+ T cells from blood, with Jurkat cell RNA spiked in. All receptors derive from a human donor in good health. Some libraries in this study had Jurkat cell RNA spiked in. Both conserved end residues are part of each CDR3. D genes are given only for firm matches. The size of a clone is reported for some rows only, either as once, few or many, or as a class for expanded clones.

V gene	clone size	D gene	J gene	CDR3 DNA	CDR3 protein
TRBV28	many	TRBD2	TRBJ2-1	TGTGCCAGCAGTTTGGGACTAGCGGGAGTAAATGAGCAGTTCTTC	CASSLGLAGVNEQFF
TRBV13	many	TRBD1	TRBJ2-7	TGTGCCAGCAGCTTGGGGGACAGGGCCTACGAGCAGTACTTC	CASSLGDRAYEQYF
TRBV15	few	TRBD1	TRBJ2-3	TGTGCCACCATGGGACAGGGACAGAATACGCAGTATTTT	CATMGQGQNTQYF
TRBV4-1	NA	NA	TRBJ2-7	TGCGCCAGCAGCCAAGTTGGGGGTTACGAGCAGTACTTC	CASSQVGGYEQYF
TRBV29-1	many	NA	TRBJ1-4	TGCAGCGTTGGATATGGTGTACGGATTAATGAAAAACTGTTTTTT	CSVGYGVRINEKLFF
TRBV14	many	NA	TRBJ2-4	TGTGCCAGCAGCTCCCGACAGCTAGCCAAAAACATTCAGTACTTC	CASSSRQLAKNIQYF
TRBV12-5	many	NA	TRBJ2-3	TGTGCTAGTGGGGAAGACTGGCAACGGGGCACAGATACGCAGTATTTT	CASGEDWQRGTDTQYF
TRBV18	NA	NA	TRBJ2-3	TGTGCCAGCTCACCACCGGGGGGCCGGGGCACAGATACGCAGTATTTT	CASSPPGGRGTDTQYF
TRBV20-1	many	NA	TRBJ1-3	TGCAGTGCTAGAGATGTGGCCCCCTCTGGAAACACCATATATTTT	CSARDVAPSGNTIYF
TRBV7-9	many	NA	TRBJ2-1	TGTGCCAGCAGCTTTGTCTGGGTCCCGCCGGGGAACAATGAGCAGTTCTTC	CASSFVWVPPGNNEQFF
TRBV2	many	TRBD2	TRBJ2-7	TGTGCCAGCATCCTAGCGGGAAGATACGAGCAGTACTTC	CASILAGRYEQYF
TRBV4-3	many	NA	TRBJ2-7	TGCGCCAGCAGCCAAGACCAGGGGTCCTACGAGCAGTACTTC	CASSQDQGSYEQYF
TRBV5-4	few	TRBD1	TRBJ2-3	TGTGCCAGCAGCACTAACAGGGGAATGGCAGATACGCAGTATTTT	CASSTNRGMADTQYF
TRBV29-1	many	NA	TRBJ2-1	TGCAGCGTTGAAACGGGAGACAATGAGCAGTTCTTC	CSVETGDNEQFF
TRBV9	NA	NA	TRBJ1-1	TGTGCCAGCAGCGTAGGTTTGAGGGGTCGGAACACTGAAGCTTTCTTT	CASSVGLRGRNTEAFF
TRBV6-1	many	NA	TRBJ1-3	TGTGCCAGCAGTGAGGACGAAGACTCTGGAAACACCATATATTTT	CASSEDEDSGNTIYF
TRBV3-1	many	NA	TRBJ2-1	TGTGCCAGCAGCCAGGCACTGTGGTCCAGTCCTTACAATGAGCAGTTCTTC	CASSQALWSSPYNEQFF
TRBV12-3/TRBV12-4	many	NA	TRBJ2-1	TGTGCCAGCACCAAACGCAGGGAGTATCCCTACAATGAGCAGTTCTTC	CASTKRREYPYNEQFF
TRBV28	many	NA	TRBJ1-5	TGTGCCAGCAGTTTATTAGGGACGGGATGGAACAATCAGCCCCAGCATTTT	CASSLLGTGWNNQPQHF
TRBV29-1	many	NA	TRBJ1-2	TGCAGCGTTCGGGACTACTATGGCTACACCTTC	CSVRDYYGYTF
TRBV14	many	NA	TRBJ2-7	TGTGCCAGCAGCCAAGAGTCAATGAACTACGAGCAGTACTTC	CASSQESMNYEQYF
TRBV27	many	NA	TRBJ2-3	TGTGCCAGCAGTGAACCGCCGGGATATGATACAGATACGCAGTATTTT	CASSEPPGYDTDTQYF
TRBV4-1	few	NA	TRBJ2-3	TGCGCCAGCAGCCAGGAATGGCCAGATACGCAGTATTTT	CASSQEWPDTQYF
TRBV18	many	TRBD2	TRBJ2-1	TGTGCCAGCTCACCAGGCCCAGCGGGGCACTCCTACAATGAGCAGTTCTTC	CASSPGPAGHSYNEQFF
TRBV29-1	many	TRBD2	TRBJ2-1	TGCAGCGGCGGGACTAGCGGGGGGAACAATGAGCAGTTCTTC	CSGGTSGGNNEQFF
TRBV7-8	few	TRBD2	TRBJ2-3	TGTGCCAGCAGCTTAAGTGCTAGCGGGGCCGCGGATACGCAGTATTTT	CASSLSASGAADTQYF
TRBV20-1	many	NA	TRBJ2-1	TGCAGTGCTAGAGATCTCGGCGGAAGCAACAATGAGCAGTTCTTC	CSARDLGGSNNEQFF
TRBV7-2	many	TRBD2	TRBJ2-3	TGTGCCAGCAGCACTAGCGGGAGGGCCCGAGATACGCAGTATTTT	CASSTSGRARDTQYF
TRBV12-3/TRBV12-4	many	NA	TRBJ2-7	TGTGCCAGCAGTTTGGGCAGTCCCTACGAGCAGTACTTC	CASSLGSPYEQYF
TRBV14	few	TRBD1	TRBJ2-7	TGTGCCAGCAGCCAAGTACAGGGGGAAGGCTACGAGCAGTACTTC	CASSQVQGEGYEQYF
TRBV12-3/TRBV12-4	few	TRBD1	TRBJ2-2	TGTGCCAGCAGGGACGGGGGGACAGGGCGAACCGGGGAGCTGTTTTTT	CASRDGGTGRTGELFF